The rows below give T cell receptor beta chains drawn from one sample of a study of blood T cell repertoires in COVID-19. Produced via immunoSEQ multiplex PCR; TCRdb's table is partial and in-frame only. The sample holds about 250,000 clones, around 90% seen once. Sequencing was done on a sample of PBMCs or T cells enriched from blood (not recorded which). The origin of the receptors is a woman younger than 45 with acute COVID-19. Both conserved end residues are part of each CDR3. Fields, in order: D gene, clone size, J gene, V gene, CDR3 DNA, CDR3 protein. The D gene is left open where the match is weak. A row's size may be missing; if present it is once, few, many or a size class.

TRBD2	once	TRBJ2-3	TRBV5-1	TGCGCCAGCAGCTTTAGCGGGGGCAGCACAGATACGCAGTATTTT	CASSFSGGSTDTQYF
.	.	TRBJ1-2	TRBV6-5	TGTGCCACCCGTCGAGCAGGCGTTTATGGCTACACCTTC	CATRRAGVYGYTF
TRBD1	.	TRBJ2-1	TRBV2	TGTGCCAGCGACAGGGGGCTTAACAATGAGCAGTTCTTC	CASDRGLNNEQFF
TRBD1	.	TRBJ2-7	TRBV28	TGTGCCAGCAGTTCAGCAGACAGGGGGTACGAGCAGTACTTC	CASSSADRGYEQYF
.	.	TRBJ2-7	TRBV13	TGTGCCAGCAATGCATACAGGGAAAGCGAGCAGTACTTC	CASNAYRESEQYF
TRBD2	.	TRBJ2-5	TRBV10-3	TGTGCCATCAGTGAGTCCCCCCGGTCGGCTAGCGGGGGAGCCCAATGGTCAGAGACCCAGTACTTC	CAISESPRSASGGAQWSETQYF
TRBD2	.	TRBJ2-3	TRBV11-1	TGTGCCAGCAGCCCGCGACTAGCGGTAGATACGCAGTATTTT	CASSPRLAVDTQYF
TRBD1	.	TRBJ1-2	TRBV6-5	TGTGCCAGCAGTTTAGATACAGGGGGCTATGGCTACACCTTC	CASSLDTGGYGYTF
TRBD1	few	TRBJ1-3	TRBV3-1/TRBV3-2	TGTGCCAGCAGCTCCGCCACGGGACAGGGAAACACCATATATTTT	CASSSATGQGNTIYF
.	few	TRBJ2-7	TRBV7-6	TGTGCCAGCAGCTTAGGCCCGGGACAAGGGTCCTACGAGCAGTACTTC	CASSLGPGQGSYEQYF
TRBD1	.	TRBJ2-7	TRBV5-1	TGCGCCAGCAGCTCGTCAGGACAGGGGGGTTGGGCCTACGAGCAGTACTTC	CASSSSGQGGWAYEQYF
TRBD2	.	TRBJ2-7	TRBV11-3	TGTGCCAGCAGCCCCGGGACTAGCGGGAGGAATCCCAGGGGTGGTGAGCAGTACTTC	CASSPGTSGRNPRGGEQYF
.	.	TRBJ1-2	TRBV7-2	TGTGCCAGCAGCTTAGCGGCGGCGAACTATGGCTACACCTTC	CASSLAAANYGYTF
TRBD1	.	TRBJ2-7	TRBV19	TGTGCCAGTAGTCGAAAGGGACAGGGGGAGTACGAGCAGTACTTC	CASSRKGQGEYEQYF
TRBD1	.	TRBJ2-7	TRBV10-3	TGTGCCATCAACAGCGGGCAGGGGGCACGCGAGCAGTACTTC	CAINSGQGAREQYF
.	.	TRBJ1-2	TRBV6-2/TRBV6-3	TGTGCCAGCAGTTACACTTTGCGGTCGGAAGGCTACACCTTC	CASSYTLRSEGYTF
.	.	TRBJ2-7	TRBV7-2	TGTGCCAGCAGCACAGGGCTCCTACCGGAGCAGTACTTC	CASSTGLLPEQYF
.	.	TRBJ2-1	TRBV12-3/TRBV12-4	TGTGCCAGCAGCCAGGGCCCCTACAATGAGCAGTTCTTC	CASSQGPYNEQFF
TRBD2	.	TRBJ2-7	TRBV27	TGTGCCAGCAGCCCGGGACTAGCTCACGAGCAGTACTTC	CASSPGLAHEQYF
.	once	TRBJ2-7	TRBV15	TGTGCCACCAGCAGTACAGGGTACTCCTACGAGCAGTACTTC	CATSSTGYSYEQYF
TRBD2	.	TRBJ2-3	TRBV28	TGTGCCACCATGGGGGGGACCCTGGGCACAGATACGCAGTATTTT	CATMGGTLGTDTQYF
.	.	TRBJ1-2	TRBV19	TGTGCCAGTAGTATCGGTGGTGACTATGGCTACACCTTC	CASSIGGDYGYTF
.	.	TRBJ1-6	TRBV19	TGTGCCAGTAGTATTTGGAGTTATAATTCACCCCTCCACTTT	CASSIWSYNSPLHF
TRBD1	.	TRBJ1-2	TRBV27	TGTGCCAGCAGCCGGGACAGGGATCTCTATGGCTACACCTTC	CASSRDRDLYGYTF
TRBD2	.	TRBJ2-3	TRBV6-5	TGTGCCAGCAGCGAGCGGGGGACTCACACAGATACGCAGTATTTT	CASSERGTHTDTQYF
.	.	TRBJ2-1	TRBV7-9	TGTGCCAGCAGCCACGTATCGGAGGTACGGGACAATGAGCAGTTCTTC	CASSHVSEVRDNEQFF